This T cell receptor beta chain stems from a study of blood T cell repertoires in COVID-19. Overall study: T cells, B-cell-depleted T cells, or PBMCs supplied cDNA or gDNA.

With V trimmed by 1 base and J by 4 bases, 3 bases remained unmatched. The CDR3 sequence is 15 residues long. This clone turned up a few times. TCRdb's copy holds only in-frame clones and misses some; the assay was immunoSEQ multiplex PCR. The sample records approximately 190,000 clones, 80% to 85% being singletons. The V call is TRBV5-7, the J call TRBJ2-5, with TRBD2 matching over 11 bases. TRBV5-7 is classed as an ORF, of uncertain function. The sample consisted of PBMCs or T cells enriched from blood (not recorded which). The TCR sequence derives from a man aged 40-49 years who had recovered from COVID-19. The CDR3 DNA sequence: TGTGCCAGCAGCTTGAACACTAGCGGGGGAGAGACCCAGTACTTC. Its translation is CASSLNTSGGETQYF.